This TCR beta chain was identified during a study of identical twins' blood T cells (dated by TCRdb to about 2013). Some background on the complete study: The approximately 12 libraries, six for the alpha chain and six for the beta chain, together yielded around 52 million Illumina reads. To assess how genetics influences repertoire formation, the study used next-generation sequencing to compare the TCR alpha and beta chain repertoires of three pairs of monozygous twins. The study at large found these results: Among the most abundant TCRbeta clonotypes, more CDR3 sequences were shared by each donor with her twin than with unrelated donors. V gene usage was reported to be markedly more similar within twin pairs than between unrelated donors, even among non-selected out-of-frame TCRbeta clonotypes. Independent studies were stated to be required to validate the proposed role of the TCRalpha J segment in MHC recognition during thymic selection. The number of CDR3 clonotypes shared between two donors was mainly determined by the product of the cloneset sizes of the two donors, and no clear deviation from this trend was shown by twins. Environmental influences could not be excluded as an explanation for twin similarity, since twins were reared together.

Six healthy women forming three monozygous twin pairs were used as donors. All three twin pairs had been raised together and were thought likely to have encountered the same vaccines and infectious agents. RNA was isolated from peripheral blood mononuclear cells and used to prepare TCR cDNA libraries. The method behind the library was 5' RACE. The sequencing machine was an Illumina Genome Analyzer IIx. RNA-based TCR cDNA libraries were prepared by a previously described protocol with several modifications. To prevent cross-contamination, barcodes specific to each sample were added to both ends of every TCR cDNA library during cDNA synthesis and amplification. The original pipeline was this. Each individual had between about 95,000 and nearly 500,000 identified clonotypes, and each library contained roughly 2.2 to 3.6 million CDR3-containing reads. Reads carrying improper barcode index combinations were removed, after which the MiTCR software was used to build a cloneset for each library. MiTCR filtered or rescued low-quality reads and corrected PCR and sequencing errors when assembling CDR3 clonotypes. Artificial out-of-frame clonotypes were removed by being mapped to in-frame sequences, with one indel in the CDR3 allowed. Similarity in V and J gene usage between donors was calculated as the Jensen-Shannon divergence divided by the mean entropy. The public sequencing data were trimmed at Q25 with fastp and processed into clonotypes with MiXCR by TCRdb, which kept only in-frame beta chains. When rows share a CDR3 protein, they turn into one entry using the most common DNA and genes. These V and J calls rely on TCRdb rather than the paper's analysis. Within this sample are 400,000 or so distinct CDR3 sequences, with over 25% of them counted one time only. The ten largest clonotypes hold 5.5% to 6.5% of the sample.

CDR1 is given as LNHDA and CDR2 as SQIVND, both from the germline V gene (reference sequence). The CDR3 sequence holds 12 residues, the cysteine and phenylalanine included. Just the 36-base CDR3 DNA is kept, in frame starting at base 1. V loses 4 bases of germline sequence and J loses 6 bases, and the interval between the two ends is 6 bases. This clonotype was found a few times. Its target antigen remains unknown. No much larger clonotype is one base removed from it; base qualities were not supplied. The chain joins TRBV19 to TRBJ1-4; the D segment cannot be called with confidence. Sequences were obtained from PBMCs. The clonotype comes from a woman aged 18-49 years in good health. The CDR3 region: CASSRMDEKLFF. Here is the DNA: TGTGCCAGTAGTAGGATGGATGAAAAACTGTTTTTT.